Listed below are T cell receptor beta chains from one sample, sequenced in a study of blood T cells in healthy people across ages. MiXCR, applied by TCRdb to the 5' RACE reads, yields one record per CDR3 protein. The sample consists of fewer than 800,000 distinct CDR3 sequences, 32% of them appearing once. Sample: blood. Receptor source: a woman over 75 in good health. CDR3s include the opening cysteine and the closing phenylalanine or tryptophan. The D gene is left open where the match is weak.

>-|TRBV12-3/TRBV12-4
CASSATGTPLSYEQYF
>-|TRBV7-2
CASSLGAHQPQHF
>TRBD1|TRBV4-3
CASSQEPTGYNEQFF
>-|TRBV3-1
CASSLPWGEGYNEQFF
>-|TRBV12-3/TRBV12-4
CASSFAGSGGYSPLHF
>-|TRBV3-1
CASSQGDGEAFF
>-|TRBV6-2/TRBV6-3
CASSPVGVASPLHF
>TRBD1|TRBV6-5
CANSPGGHEQYF
>-|TRBV29-1
CSVELGGNTEAFF
>TRBD1|TRBV20-1
CSAPPRTGGGTEAFF
>-|TRBV30
CAWSPGGANVLTF
>-|TRBV20-1
CSARDESPYEQYF
>-|TRBV20-1
CSAREGGKTEAFF
>-|TRBV20-1
CSAPSFHNNEQFF
>-|TRBV20-1
CSVLARADQPQHF
>-|TRBV7-8
CASSLDWAGYEQFF
>TRBD2|TRBV15
CATSRVTSAAETQYF
>TRBD1|TRBV2
CASSGGTAVYEQYF
>-|TRBV30
CAWSVGGYSNQPQHF
>-|TRBV12-3/TRBV12-4
CASSLKRGSQTQYF
>TRBD1|TRBV5-1
CASSLVLGTGVSAADTQYF
>TRBD1|TRBV9
CASSLEQGWSETQYF
>-|TRBV7-2
CASSWGDSAEQFF
>-|TRBV7-2
CASGLVGRANEQYF
>TRBD1|TRBV4-1
CASSQSGGTGASGANVLTF
>TRBD1|TRBV5-1
CASSLGQGGNTEAFF
>-|TRBV7-2
CASSHWVGYTF
>-|TRBV20-1
CSARALQGTEAFF
>-|TRBV12-3/TRBV12-4
CASSFQAGHQPQHF
>-|TRBV4-2
CASSQDGGVSYEQYF
>TRBD1|TRBV2
CASSRDRVSNQPQHF
>-|TRBV7-9
CAIEQGSGDQETQYF
>TRBD1|TRBV19
CASSINGQGNTEAFF
>-|TRBV7-2
CASSARPIEDYNEQFF
>-|TRBV25-1
CASSETSGTGEKLFF
>TRBD1|TRBV6-1
CASSEGTGITPLHF
>-|TRBV7-2
CASSLGFRDHDKFF
>-|TRBV7-2
CASSPIPAYNEQFF
>-|TRBV2
CASSEHPIRHTNTEAFF
>-|TRBV7-8
CASSRASGASTDTQYF
>TRBD1|TRBV29-1
CSVGGTGGSYNEQFF
>TRBD2|TRBV20-1
CSARAGGAYEQYF
>-|TRBV12-3/TRBV12-4
CASSPYGGNTIYF
>TRBD1|TRBV5-1
CASRSSGTGYNEQFF
>TRBD1|TRBV9
CASSVDRGTEAFF
>TRBD1|TRBV3-1
CASSHRDRGNEKLFF
>-|TRBV15
CATSHGGYTDTQYF
>-|TRBV6-2/TRBV6-3
CASRTDSGLQRGGGTEQFF
>-|TRBV6-6
CASIESGDYEQYF
>TRBD2|TRBV4-1
CASSQDRTSGVGELFF
>-|TRBV20-1
CSALTGFGNSPLHF
>-|TRBV29-1
CSVGADSYEQYF
>-|TRBV27
CASSLSLSDYGYTF
>TRBD1|TRBV6-4
CASSPGRGQILSNYGYTF
>-|TRBV5-6
CASSRTGHQETQYF
>-|TRBV24-1
CATSELGTEQETQYF
>-|TRBV7-2
CASSFLSGEKLFF